The rows below give T cell receptor beta chains drawn from one sample of a study of shared clonotypes between healthy human individuals. Profiled with immunoSEQ multiplex PCR; TCRdb holds only in-frame clones, not every one. The sample records a few million clones, roughly 90% being singletons. The sequenced sample was naive CD4+ T cells from PBMCs. These receptor sequences come from a man younger than 35 in good health. Some clones in this sample may be carry-over from other donors' samples. Each CDR3 is given with its conserved first and last residue. D genes are given only for firm matches. A clone size is listed for some rows: how often the clone was seen (once, few, many), or a class if it is expanded.

TRBJ1-1 | TRBV18 | . | TRBD1 | TGTGCCAGCTCAATGGCAGGGGGCGCCTTTGGTGAAGCTTTCTTT | CASSMAGGAFGEAFF
TRBJ2-4 | TRBV6-9 | . | . | TGTGCCAGGGCAAAACCTCTAGCCAAAAACATTCAGTACTTC | CARAKPLAKNIQYF
TRBJ2-7 | TRBV10-3 | . | . | TGTGCCATCAGTAACCTTCGGACAGAGAGCTCCTACGAGCAGTACTTC | CAISNLRTESSYEQYF
TRBJ1-5 | TRBV19 | . | . | TGTGCCACCAGGTTACGGGACAACTATAGCAATCAGCCCCAGCATTTT | CATRLRDNYSNQPQHF
TRBJ1-5 | TRBV6-6 | . | TRBD1 | TGTGCCAGCAGACTTACCGGACAGGGTAATCAGCCCCAGCATTTT | CASRLTGQGNQPQHF
TRBJ2-7 | TRBV6-5 | . | . | TGTGCCAGCAGATATCGACAGACCAACTCCTACGAGCAGTACTTC | CASRYRQTNSYEQYF
TRBJ1-3 | TRBV28 | . | . | TGTGCCAGCAGTTTAGTGCGGAGAGGGAAAACTAGCTCTGGAAACACCATATATTTT | CASSLVRRGKTSSGNTIYF
TRBJ1-2 | TRBV19 | . | . | TGTGCCAGTAGAAGGACGCAAACTGGCTACACCTTC | CASRRTQTGYTF
TRBJ1-1 | TRBV18 | . | . | TGTGCCAGCTCCCTAGGGACAACTGTAAGCACTGAAGCTTTCTTT | CASSLGTTVSTEAFF
TRBJ2-6 | TRBV11-2 | . | TRBD1 | TGTGCCAGCAGCTTAGTACAGGGGGCGCAATCTGGGGCCAACGTCCTGACTTTC | CASSLVQGAQSGANVLTF
TRBJ1-5 | TRBV28 | few | . | TGTGCCAGCATCTCAGAAGGGAGGTATCAGCCCCAGCATTTT | CASISEGRYQPQHF
TRBJ1-2 | TRBV5-4 | . | . | TGTGCCAGCAGCTTCCCTGGGGCTCTTGGCTACACCTTC | CASSFPGALGYTF
TRBJ1-5 | TRBV28 | . | . | TGTGCCAGCAGCATAACGGACGGAGGCCAGCCCCAGCATTTT | CASSITDGGQPQHF
TRBJ2-5 | TRBV28 | . | . | TGTGCCAGCGGCAGGGCCCCCACACGAGAGACCCAGTACTTC | CASGRAPTRETQYF
TRBJ2-3 | TRBV5-5 | . | . | TGTGCCAGCAGCTTGGATCCTTATGGGACCTACACAGATACGCAGTATTTT | CASSLDPYGTYTDTQYF
TRBJ1-2 | TRBV30 | few | . | TGTGCCTGGACAGGGCTTTCCTATGGCTACACCTTC | CAWTGLSYGYTF
TRBJ1-6 | TRBV7-9 | . | TRBD1 | TGTGCCAGCAGCTCGCCTGACAGGGGGGCTAGCTCACCCCTCCACTTT | CASSSPDRGASSPLHF
TRBJ1-1 | TRBV20-1 | . | . | TGCAGTGCTCGGGGGACTGAAGCTTTCTTT | CSARGTEAFF
TRBJ2-1 | TRBV5-6 | . | . | TGTGCCAGCAGCAACGGAGGGGTTAGCTCCTCTTACAATGAGCAGTTCTTC | CASSNGGVSSSYNEQFF
TRBJ1-1 | TRBV19 | . | TRBD1 | TGTGCCAGTATATTTGCCGGGACAGGAAGAAGGAACACTGAAGCTTTCTTT | CASIFAGTGRRNTEAFF